The 10 T cell receptor beta chains listed next were all sequenced from one sample in a study of beta chain features in type 1 diabetes. The entirety of the isolated RNA underwent reverse transcription, so expressed TCRB transcripts were sequenced. Profiling relied on immunoSEQ multiplex PCR, and the TCRdb table lists in-frame clones only, not all of them. This sample yields more than 250,000 clones, of which 15% are seen a single time; around 0.015% belongs to the top ten. General study findings and limits: Type 1 diabetes patients had TCRB CDR3s that were shorter (moderately but significantly so) in all four CD4+ subsets.

These receptors' antigens are unknown. Specimen: naive CD4+ T cells from blood. The receptors here all came from a man aged 18 to 30 with type 1 diabetes.

V usage is TRBV29-1 and J usage is TRBJ1-1; D is undetermined. CDR1 and CDR2 (germline): SQVTM, ANQGSEA. The CDR3 extends over 11 amino acids. Trimming shortened V by 3 bases and J by 5 bases, and 7 bases separated the two germline ends. The CDR3 reads CSVDPGTEAFF. The CDR3 bases are TGCAGCGTTGACCCCGGGACTGAAGCTTTCTTT.

This rearrangement joins TRBV5-1 to TRBJ1-2, with 8 bases that match TRBD1. The CDR3 runs to 14 residues. V shed 5 bases and J 8 bases; nucleotides not matched to a gene: 11. Germline CDR1 SGHRS, CDR2 YFSETQ. The chain's CDR3 is CASSPWTGKVGYTF. The CDR3 nucleotides are TGCGCCAGCAGTCCATGGACAGGGAAAGTCGGCTACACCTTC.

This clone was seen a handful of times. This sample also contains other DNA sequences that code for the same CDR3. CDR3 in amino acids: CASSLGQSNTEAFF. The CDR3 bases are TGCGCCAGCAGCTTGGGGCAGTCGAACACTGAAGCTTTCTTT. V and J are TRBV5-1 and TRBJ1-1, with D hard to call. The CDR3 runs 14 residues. The germline V gene has CDR1 SGHRS and CDR2 YFSETQ. V dropped 0 bases and J dropped 1 base, with 7 bases sitting between them.

This chain joins TRBV5-4 and TRBJ2-1, with 12 bases matching TRBD2. There are 15 residues in the CDR3. Germline assignment: CDR1 SGHNT and CDR2 YYREEE (reference sequence). The V gene end was trimmed by 3 bases and the J gene end by 5 bases; junction bases not matched to a gene: 3. Here the CDR3 DNA reads TGTGCCAGCAGCTCCGGACTAGCGGGACACAATGAGCAGTTCTTC. Translation: CASSSGLAGHNEQFF.

This clone has just a few counts. The CDR3 reads CAWSVIGRASGRAGNTGELFF. CDR3 bases: TGTGCCTGGAGTGTGATTGGGAGGGCTAGCGGGAGGGCCGGTAACACCGGGGAGCTGTTTTTT. This rearrangement joins TRBV30 to TRBJ2-2, with 12 bases that match TRBD2. Trimming at V came to 0 bases and at J to 2 bases, leaving 16 bases not matched to a gene. This CDR3 has 21 residues. Germline V lookup: CDR1 GTSNPN, CDR2 SVGIG (reference sequence). Full variable domain (missing parts from reference TRBV30 and TRBJ2-2): SQTIHQWPATLVQPVGSPLSLECTVEGTSNPNLYWYRQAAGRGLQLLFYSVGIGQISSEVPQNLSASRPQDRQFILSSKKLLLSDSGFYLCAWSVIGRASGRAGNTGELFFGEGSRLTVL.

There are a few counts of this clone. The CDR3 nucleotides read TGTGCCAGCAGCTTACAGGGGGAAGGGCGTGAGACCCAGTACTTC. This codes for CASSLQGEGRETQYF. The V and J genes are TRBV7-9 and TRBJ2-5, with 7 bases fitting TRBD1. The V gene end was trimmed by 2 bases and the J gene end by 5 bases; junction bases not matched to a gene: 8. Per germline, CDR1 SEHNR and CDR2 FQNEAQ (reference sequence). This CDR3 has 15 residues.

This clone was seen a handful of times. The chain couples TRBV10-3 to TRBJ2-7, with TRBD1 matching over 10 bases. J gave up 5 bases and V 2 bases, and 9 bases lay outside the gene matches. The CDR3 has 16 amino acids. Germline CDR1 reads ENHRY; CDR2 reads SYGVKD. The DNA of the CDR3 is TGTGCCATCAGTGAGGCTAGGACAGGGGGTCGGGACGAGCAGTACTTC. Its translation: CAISEARTGGRDEQYF.

This clone was counted between two and nine times. This chain links TRBV5-8 with TRBJ2-5; possible D gene TRBD2, 5 bases. Trimming removed 1 base at V and 5 bases at J, with 15 bases between. CDR3 length: 15 amino acids. Germline assignment: CDR1 SGHTS and CDR2 YDEGEE. This CDR3 is CASSLSSARRETQYF. Written as DNA, the CDR3 is TGTGCCAGCAGCTTGTCGTCGGCGAGGAGGGAGACCCAGTACTTC.

This clone was seen more than once but under ten times. V usage is TRBV7-9 and J usage is TRBJ2-3; TRBD2 matches at 12 bases. The J segment lost 3 bases and the V segment lost 5 bases, leaving 12 bases of the junction unmatched. The CDR3 covers 18 residues. The germline V gene has CDR1 SEHNR and CDR2 FQNEAQ (reference sequence). CDR3 DNA sequence: TGTGCCAGCAGCCCCGGACTAGCGGGGACCCCAGGAACAGATACGCAGTATTTT. It translates to CASSPGLAGTPGTDTQYF.

This clone has a handful of counts. The chain is built from TRBV5-6 and TRBJ2-7, with TRBD1 matching 7 bases. The CDR3 runs to 14 residues. V gave up 3 bases and J gave up 2 bases; unmatched junction bases: 5. Per germline, CDR1 SGHDT and CDR2 YYEEEE. The CDR3 spells CASSSPDRPYEQYF. The CDR3 DNA sequence: TGTGCCAGCAGCTCCCCGGACAGGCCCTACGAGCAGTACTTC.